The sample holds a few counts of the clone carrying this T cell receptor beta chain. Antigen: not known. The data were obtained in a study of identical twins. One entry per CDR3 protein, called by TCRdb with MiXCR from the 5' RACE reads. This table has some 660,000 distinct CDR3 sequences, around 8.3% appearing once. Study-wide points: Alpha sequences out of frame and shared by twins had excess low generation probability. Insertions were reduced in abundant cord blood beta clonotypes but not in memory repertoires.

Among all donors, each was a healthy Caucasian. Germline V gene lookup returns CDR1 SEHNR and CDR2 FQNEAQ (reference sequence). V was clipped by 2 bases and J by 2 bases, with 9 bases between them. The CDR3 has 14 amino acids. The sample also formed part of further work on yellow fever vaccine responses in identical twins.

The source is a woman between 18 and 29 years old in good health. This sequence joins TRBV7-9 and TRBJ2-5, with unresolved D. The sequencing sample was made of PBMCs. DNA of the CDR3: TGTGCCAGCAGCTTATACGGCGAACAAGAGACCCAGTACTTC. Translation gives CASSLYGEQETQYF.